The 7 T cell receptor beta chains below all came from one sample that was sequenced in a study of cytomegalovirus exposure and HLA in healthy donors (dated by TCRdb to about 2017). Library method: the immunoSEQ multiplex PCR assay. The multiplex PCR relied on a mix of 60 forward primers for TCR Vbeta segments and 13 reverse primers for TCR Jbeta segments. In TCRdb, the immuneACCESS table is reduced to in-frame sequences with V and J assigned. These tables do not hold every clone; where another copy was compared, an unresolved V gene accounts for under half, and the others remain unexplained. The sample includes approximately 160,000 clones, with about 77% observed a single time. 2% to 3% of the sample is in the top ten clones. What was sequenced was PBMCs. The receptors were gathered from a woman between 40 and 50 years old in good health and CMV-seropositive.

This sequence joins TRBV4-3 and TRBJ2-1; D is possibly TRBD2 (5 bases). The CDR3 length is 15 residues. V gave up 0 bases and J gave up 12 bases, with 18 bases separating them. Germline V lookup: CDR1 LGHNA, CDR2 YSLEER. CDR3 region: CASSQDHGVGVGQFF. Here the CDR3 DNA reads TGCGCCAGCAGCCAAGATCACGGGGTAGGCGTAGGGCAGTTCTTC.

This clone occurred once. The rearrangement uses TRBV10-1 and TRBJ1-1, with D maybe TRBD1 (5 bases). Trimming took 6 bases from V and 3 from J, leaving 11 bases between them. CDR1 is WNHNN and CDR2 is SYGVQD in the germline V gene (reference sequence). The CDR3 sequence is 13 residues long. The CDR3 nucleotides read TGCGCCAGCAGCGAAGGGGCTGACACTGAAGCTTTCTTT. The encoded protein is CASSEGADTEAFF.

The chain recombines TRBV30 with TRBJ2-7; D perhaps matches TRBD2 (5 bases). Trimming took 0 bases from V and 7 from J, leaving 13 bases between them. This CDR3 contains 13 residues. Germline CDR1 GTSNPN, CDR2 SVGIG (reference sequence). CDR3 amino acids: CAWSVLSGEEQYF. The CDR3 DNA reads as TGTGCCTGGAGTGTACTGTCCGGGGAAGAGCAGTACTTC. The full variable domain, rest sourced from reference TRBV30 and TRBJ2-7, is SQTIHQWPATLVQPVGSPLSLECTVEGTSNPNLYWYRQAAGRGLQLLFYSVGIGQISSEVPQNLSASRPQDRQFILSSKKLLLSDSGFYLCAWSVLSGEEQYFGPGTRLTVT.

Details on this clone: Other DNA sequences from this sample encode an identical CDR3 as well. V usage is TRBV27 and J usage is TRBJ1-2; D not resolved. This CDR3 contains 15 residues. Germline V gene data show CDR1 as MNHEY and CDR2 as SMNVEV (reference sequence). The V and J ends lost 5 bases and 0 bases respectively, with 13 bases between them. The CDR3 DNA reads TGTGCCAGCAGTCTCCGACGGGGTACTAACTATGGCTACACCTTC. Translating it yields CASSLRRGTNYGYTF.

Only a few counts were recorded for this clone. Germline and junction disagree at one end, which may indicate a read error. The chain couples TRBV19 to TRBJ1-3; D is unresolved. Germline V lookup: CDR1 LNHDA, CDR2 SQIVND (reference sequence). CDR3 length: 15 amino acids. The CDR3 loop reads CASSVDWSSGNTIYF. CDR3 nucleotide sequence: TGTGCCAGTAGTGTAGACTGGAGTTCTGGAAACACCATATATTTT.

This clone has only a few counts. V usage is TRBV6-1 and J usage is TRBJ2-1; D remains ambiguous. Germline V gives CDR1 MNHNS, CDR2 SASEGT. This CDR3 contains 14 residues. Trimming pared 5 bases from V and 3 bases from J, leaving 11 bases between. The chain's CDR3 is CASSQPNLYNEQFF. The CDR3 nucleotides read TGTGCCAGCAGTCAACCTAACCTCTACAATGAGCAGTTCTTC.

The gene calls are TRBV5-6 and TRBJ2-5, with TRBD2 matching over 10 bases. With V trimmed by 2 bases and J by 2 bases, 9 bases remained unmatched. This CDR3 is 17 amino acids long. Germline V gives CDR1 SGHDT, CDR2 YYEEEE. Here the CDR3 DNA reads TGTGCCAGCAGCTTATCCCGAGCGGGGGGGCTACAAGAGACCCAGTACTTC. This encodes CASSLSRAGGLQETQYF.